This paragraph covers one TCR beta chain sequence. Generated by immunoSEQ multiplex PCR, the TCRdb table keeps only in-frame clones and is missing some. The top ten clones hold less than 5% of a sample with around 270,000 clones, 80% to 90% of them seen once. V trimming: 0 bases; J trimming: 8 bases; junction bases outside the gene matches: 6. Germline V lookup: CDR1 SGHRS, CDR2 YFSETQ. CDR3 length: 16 residues. This sample stems from a study of blood T cell repertoires in COVID-19. V is TRBV5-1 and J is TRBJ2-1, with 12 bases that match TRBD1. The material sequenced was peripheral blood. The sequence came from a man between 60 and 75 years old with acute or convalescent COVID-19. The CDR3 spells CASSLGGTGGKDEQFF. The CDR3 bases are TGCGCCAGCAGCTTGGGTGGGACAGGGGGCAAGGATGAGCAGTTCTTC.